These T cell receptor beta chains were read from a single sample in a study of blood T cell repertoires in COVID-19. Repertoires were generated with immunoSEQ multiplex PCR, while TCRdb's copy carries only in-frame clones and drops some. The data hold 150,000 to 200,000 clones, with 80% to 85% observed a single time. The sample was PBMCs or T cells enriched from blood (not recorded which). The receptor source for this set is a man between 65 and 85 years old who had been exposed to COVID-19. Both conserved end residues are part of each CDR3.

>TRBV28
CASSLGQVYGYTF
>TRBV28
CASIGGQASADTQYF
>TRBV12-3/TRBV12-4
CASSLQAEAFF
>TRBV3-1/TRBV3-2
CASSLQEHGYTF
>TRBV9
CASSTGTPQSGETQYF
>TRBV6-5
CASGIQGSYGYTF
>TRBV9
CASSAEGRGSGNTIYF
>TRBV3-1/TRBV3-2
CASSQDWMRATAGDEQFF
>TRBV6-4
CASSRDSESYEQYF
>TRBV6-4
CASFDRPSGNTIYF
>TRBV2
CASRERGYGYTF
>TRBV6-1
CASSELGQASSYEQYF
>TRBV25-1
CASSVPGGRGEQYF
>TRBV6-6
CASRPTGHEQFF
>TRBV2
CASTFPGGNTEAFF
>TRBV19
CASSTGEEETQYF
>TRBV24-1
CATSDSRQGGDQPQHF
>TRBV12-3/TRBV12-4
CASLLGTEQTQYF
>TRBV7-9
CASSLPTGGNEKLFF
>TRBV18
CASSPLGQTKNIQYF
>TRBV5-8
CASSLGQGTGGNTIYF
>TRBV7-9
CASSLDLSGAVLHF
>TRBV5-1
CASSVGQVSGGYGYTF
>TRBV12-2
CASRLTTTDLKPQHF
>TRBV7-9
CASSPPGLAGYEQYF
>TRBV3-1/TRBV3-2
CASSQEGQALSRDQYF